This TCR beta chain was captured by sequencing in a study of post-analysis software for immune sequencing data. Across the study: Recorded disease courses covered relapsing-remitting, secondary progressive and progressive-relapsing multiple sclerosis. Some patients had no subtype annotation. Study outcomes and limitations: There were about 5 TRBV segments more frequent in patients than controls, and TRBV5-6, TRBV5-1 and TRBV20-1 were among them.

CDR1 and CDR2 (germline): KGHDR, SFDVKD. The CDR3 covers 14 residues. Note on this clonotype: Its cognate antigen is unknown. The junction does not match germline at one end; this may be a read error.

Tagging with unique molecular identifiers was a feature of the TCR beta cDNA libraries. TCRdb re-analysed the PCR reads in MiXCR, keeping a single row per CDR3 protein. Of roughly 700,000 distinct CDR3 sequences listed, around 27% are singletons. The sequence was obtained from a girl aged 5-17 years with multiple sclerosis. The V call is TRBV24-1, the J call TRBJ2-7, with 7 bases matching TRBD2. The DNA matches TRBJ2-5 better at its end, which makes the J call doubtful. The specimen sequenced was blood. This CDR3 reads CAISDLPGGETQYF. The CDR3 DNA reads TGTGCCATCAGTGACCTACCGGGGGGAGAGACCCAGTACTTC.